These 26 T cell receptor beta chains were sequenced from one sample in a study of blood T cell repertoires in COVID-19. TCRdb's copy holds only in-frame clones and misses some; the assay was immunoSEQ multiplex PCR. The data show about 140,000 clones, over 60% seen once. Material for sequencing was PBMCs or T cells enriched from blood (not recorded which). Receptor source: a woman aged 50 to 60 who had recovered from COVID-19.

The chain joins TRBV7-9 to TRBJ2-2; 7 bases are a match to TRBD2. This CDR3 has 13 residues. V lost 4 bases, J lost 5 bases, and 1 base stayed unmatched. Germline assignment: CDR1 SEHNR and CDR2 FQNEAQ (reference sequence). The DNA for the CDR3 is TGTGCCAGCAGCTCCGGGAGGACCGGGGAGCTGTTTTTT. It translates to CASSSGRTGELFF.

The chain employs TRBV7-2 and TRBJ2-3; tentative D call: TRBD1 (6 bases). The CDR3 is 15 amino acids. Germline V gives CDR1 SGHTA, CDR2 FQGNSA. V was clipped by 5 bases and J by 4 bases, with 16 bases between them. This chain's CDR3 is CASSPSASGADTQYF. The CDR3 coding sequence is TGTGCCAGCAGCCCCTCAGCCTCAGGGGCAGATACGCAGTATTTT.

J is TRBJ2-1 and V is TRBV7-9; 7 bases line up with TRBD2. CDR1 is SEHNR, CDR2 FQNEAQ, per germline (reference sequence). This CDR3 region has 18 residues. The J segment lost 9 bases and the V segment lost 5 bases, leaving 22 bases of the junction unmatched. CDR3: CASSRQPPGLPWVVEQFF. CDR3 nucleotide sequence: TGTGCCAGCAGCCGTCAGCCTCCGGGACTACCGTGGGTAGTTGAGCAGTTCTTC.

The V and J genes are TRBV7-8 and TRBJ1-1; perhaps TRBD1 as D (6 bases). Germline V gene sequence: CDR1 SGHVS, CDR2 FQNEAQ. The CDR3 extends over 14 amino acids. Trimming removed 5 bases at V and 5 bases at J, with 15 bases between. CDR3 amino acids: CASSPPQGNTEAFF. The CDR3 nucleotides read TGTGCCAGCAGCCCACCACAGGGAAATACTGAAGCTTTCTTT.

The chain links TRBV9 to TRBJ2-1; no clear D. Germline V lookup: CDR1 SGDLS, CDR2 YYNGEE. The CDR3 is 15 residues long. Trimming took off 0 bases at V and 2 bases at J, with 9 bases between the two ends. The CDR3 region has the DNA TGTGCCAGCAGCGTAGCTCCAGAACCCTACAATGAGCAGTTCTTC. Its protein product is CASSVAPEPYNEQFF.

The genes are TRBV28 and TRBJ1-5; D unclear. The germline gives CDR1 MDHEN, CDR2 SYDVKM. The CDR3 totals 15 residues. V lost 7 bases and J lost 0, with 13 bases in between. In DNA form, the CDR3 reads TGTGCCAGCACCAGAGAACACAGTAGCAATCAGCCCCAGCATTTT. It codes for CASTREHSSNQPQHF. Supplemented by reference TRBV28 and TRBJ1-5, the full variable domain reads DVKVTQSSRYLVKRTGEKVFLECVQDMDHENMFWYRQDPGLGLRLIYFSYDVKMKEKGDIPEGYSVSREKKERFSLILESASTNQTSMYLCASTREHSSNQPQHFGDGTRLSIL.

This rearrangement joins TRBV4-1 to TRBJ2-1; 9 bases map to TRBD2. Trimming removed 0 bases from V and 2 bases from J; junction bases left unmatched: 11. The length of the CDR3 is 19 residues. Germline CDR1 MGHRA, CDR2 YSYEKL. CDR3 protein: CASSQDRRPASGTYNEQFF. The CDR3 coding sequence is TGCGCCAGCAGCCAAGATCGGAGGCCAGCTAGCGGGACCTACAATGAGCAGTTCTTC.

V usage is TRBV3-1 (or the pseudogene TRBV3-2) and J usage is TRBJ1-1; weak D call: TRBD1 (6 bases). The CDR3 runs to 14 residues. Germline CDR1 and CDR2: LGHDT and YNNKEL (reference sequence). The V gene lost 1 base and the J gene lost 4 bases, with 10 bases spanning the gap. In DNA form, the CDR3 reads TGTGCCAGCAGCCAAGTGTCAGGGGTCACTGAAGCTTTCTTT. Its protein is CASSQVSGVTEAFF.

V and J are TRBV5-1 and TRBJ1-4; D call uncertain. CDR1 is SGHRS and CDR2 is YFSETQ in the germline V gene. V lost 0 bases and J 7 bases, leaving 13 bases between the germline ends. This CDR3 is 15 amino acids long. Written as DNA, the CDR3 is TGCGCCAGCAGCTTGGTTGGGGAGAAGACTGAAAAACTGTTTTTT. It encodes CASSLVGEKTEKLFF.

The chain links TRBV5-4 to TRBJ1-1, with TRBD1 identical over 10 bases. V was clipped by 2 bases and J by 0 bases; unmatched bases: 7. CDR1 and CDR2 from the germline V gene are SGHNT and YYREEE (reference sequence). CDR3 size: 17 residues. CDR3 region: CASSLGLGQGMNTEAFF. The CDR3 DNA reads TGTGCCAGCAGCTTAGGGTTGGGACAGGGGATGAACACTGAAGCTTTCTTT.

CDR3 region: CASSLLPANEKLFF. The CDR3 nucleotides read TGTGCCAGCAGTCTTTTACCGGCTAATGAAAAACTGTTTTTT. The V gene is TRBV6-5, the J gene TRBJ1-4, with D unclear. Deletions cut 5 bases from V and 3 bases from J, with 10 bases between. Germline V gene lookup returns CDR1 MNHEY and CDR2 SVGAGI. The CDR3 is made up of 14 amino acids.

This clone was observed a single time. Other DNA sequences of this sample code for an identical CDR3. The genes are TRBV12-3 or TRBV12-4 and TRBJ1-2; D is unresolved. The V end lost 3 bases, the J end lost 6 bases, and 11 bases lay between the germline ends. CDR3 length: 13 amino acids. The CDR3, as DNA: TGTGCCAGCAGTTTGGGCGGACTTGATGGCTACACCTTC. Residues: CASSLGGLDGYTF.

V and J are TRBV5-1 and TRBJ2-5; 15 positions agree with TRBD2. Germline CDR1 and CDR2: SGHRS and YFSETQ. The CDR3 sequence is 17 residues long. Trimming took 3 bases from V and 5 from J; bases not matched to a gene: 8. The CDR3 is CASSSPGLAGGPETQYF. The CDR3 bases are TGCGCCAGCAGCTCGCCGGGACTAGCGGGGGGTCCGGAGACCCAGTACTTC.

The chain links TRBV5-1 to TRBJ1-1, with 10 bases that match TRBD1. CDR3 length: 14 amino acids. The V segment lost 4 bases and the J segment 5 bases; nucleotides outside the gene matches: 5. Per the germline V gene, CDR1 is SGHRS and CDR2 is YFSETQ. In nucleotides, the CDR3 is TGCGCCAGCAGCCCGGGACAGGGGAGGACTGAAGCTTTCTTT. The encoded protein is CASSPGQGRTEAFF.

This chain joins TRBV5-1 and TRBJ1-6, with 8 bases fitting TRBD1. This CDR3 has 15 residues. V trimming: 4 bases; J trimming: 4 bases; junction bases outside the gene matches: 4. Germline V gene sequence: CDR1 SGHRS, CDR2 YFSETQ. CDR3 region: CASSLQGGYNSPLHF. DNA of the CDR3: TGCGCCAGCAGCCTACAGGGGGGGTATAATTCACCCCTCCACTTT.

The genes are TRBV2 and TRBJ1-5, with TRBD1 as a possible D gene (6 bases). In germline, CDR1 is SNHLY, CDR2 FYNNEI. The CDR3 length is 18 residues. Between the trimmed V and J ends, which lost 7 bases and 0 bases, there was a span of 22 bases. This chain's CDR3 is CASTRGGGNEYSNQPQHF. The CDR3 nucleotides are TGTGCCAGCACCCGAGGGGGGGGAAACGAATATAGCAATCAGCCCCAGCATTTT.

This chain links TRBV19 with TRBJ1-2; 8 bases fit TRBD1. V lost 4 bases, J lost 7 bases, and 11 bases stayed unmatched. The CDR3 is 15 amino acids. Germline CDR1 is LNHDA and CDR2 is SQIVND (reference sequence). The CDR3 is CASSTSLWTGTGYTF. In DNA, the CDR3 is TGTGCCAGTAGTACCTCCCTCTGGACAGGGACTGGCTACACCTTC.

This chain uses TRBV11-2 with TRBJ2-2; a weak D match, TRBD1 (5 bases). This CDR3 comprises 15 residues. Germline loops: CDR1 SGHAT, CDR2 FQNNGV. Trimming removed 2 bases from V and 1 base from J, with 8 bases in between. The DNA for the CDR3 is TGTGCCAGCAGCTTACGAAGGGGGAACACCGGGGAGCTGTTTTTT. As protein: CASSLRRGNTGELFF.

The chain links TRBV10-3 to TRBJ2-1, with TRBD2 matching over 10 bases. This CDR3 region has 15 residues. CDR1 and CDR2 from the germline V gene are ENHRY and SYGVKD. V dropped 4 bases and J dropped 7; count of bases not matched to a gene: 7. DNA for the CDR3: TGTGCCATCAGTGGCAGGAGCGGGGGGGCGAATGAGCAGTTCTTC. This gives the protein CAISGRSGGANEQFF.

The chain carries TRBV6-1 and TRBJ1-3; D is undetermined. Germline V gives CDR1 MNHNS, CDR2 SASEGT. The CDR3 runs to 15 residues. The V gene lost 6 bases and the J gene lost 0 bases, with 12 bases spanning the gap. Here the CDR3 DNA reads TGTGCCAGCAGATCCTTACAGAGCTCTGGAAACACCATATATTTT. This codes for CASRSLQSSGNTIYF.

This clone was observed a handful of times. CDR3 bases: TGTGCCAGCAGCCTAGGGGCCGGGACAGGGATTGACGAGCAGTACTTC. Translating gives CASSLGAGTGIDEQYF. The chain carries TRBV11-3 and TRBJ2-7; the match to TRBD1 covers 9 bases. Germline values: CDR1 SGHNT, CDR2 YENEEA. This CDR3 region has 16 residues. The ends lost 5 bases at V and 5 bases at J; junction bases unmatched: 13.

This clone was found many times. The chain employs TRBV11-1 and TRBJ1-1, with D possibly TRBD1 on 6 matching bases. Per germline, CDR1 SGHAT and CDR2 FQDESV (reference sequence). This CDR3 is built from 15 residues. Trimming cost V 4 bases and J 0 bases, with 12 bases left between them. CDR3 nucleotide sequence: TGTGCCAGCAGCTACCCGACAGGAATGAACACTGAAGCTTTCTTT. It encodes CASSYPTGMNTEAFF.

This rearrangement joins TRBV7-3 to TRBJ2-2; D might be TRBD2 (6 bases). The germline V gene encodes CDR1 SGHTA and CDR2 FQGTGA. V lost 6 bases, J lost 3 bases, and 20 bases lay in between. The CDR3 is 17 amino acids. The CDR3 DNA is TGTGCCAGCAGTTCCCCTGGAGGTAGCGGACACACCGGGGAGCTGTTTTTT. It specifies CASSSPGGSGHTGELFF.

The CDR3 sequence is CASSAPQTGVHTF. Here the CDR3 DNA reads TGTGCCAGCAGCGCCCCGCAGACAGGGGTGCACACCTTC. This chain links TRBV28 with TRBJ1-2, with 8 nucleotides matching TRBD1. Germline V gene sequence: CDR1 MDHEN, CDR2 SYDVKM. This CDR3 region has 13 residues. The V segment lost 6 bases and the J segment 12 bases; nucleotides outside the gene matches: 12.

This chain joins TRBV28 and TRBJ1-4; 8 bases are a match to TRBD1. The V gene's germline CDR1 is MDHEN and CDR2 SYDVKM. V was clipped by 10 bases and J by 8 bases; unmatched bases: 9. CDR3 length: 13 amino acids. CDR3 coding DNA: TGTGCCACGACAGGGGCTCCGGGCGAAAAACTGTTTTTT. This encodes CATTGAPGEKLFF.

Comment on this clone: At the DNA level, this CDR3 is encoded by other sequences in the same sample as well. This chain links TRBV28 with TRBJ2-7, with D maybe TRBD1 (6 bases). The V gene lost 1 base and the J gene lost 3 bases, with 13 bases spanning the gap. Germline CDR1 is MDHEN and CDR2 is SYDVKM. This CDR3 region has 15 residues. The CDR3 protein is CASSLSPTGNYEQYF. The CDR3 DNA reads as TGTGCCAGCAGTTTATCTCCAACAGGGAACTACGAGCAGTACTTC.